This is a list of T cell receptor beta chains from one sample in a study of technical replicates of blood from several donors. Data came from immunoSEQ multiplex PCR; TCRdb stores just in-frame clones and leaves some out. The sample shows around 80,000 clones, around 96% of them seen only once. The specimen was T cells isolated from PBMCs. These receptors all come from a human donor in good health. Both conserved end residues are part of each CDR3. Fields, in order: D gene, clone size, V gene, J gene, CDR3 DNA, CDR3 protein. D genes are given only for firm matches. A clone size is listed for some rows: how often the clone was seen (once, few, many), or a class if it is expanded.

TRBD1	-	TRBV27	TRBJ1-4	TGTGCCAGCAGTTCCAAGGGGGCTGTGGATGAAAAACTGTTTTTT	CASSSKGAVDEKLFF
TRBD1	-	TRBV11-2	TRBJ1-2	TGTGCCAGCAGCTTATCGACAGAGGGGGCTTACTATGGCTACACCTTC	CASSLSTEGAYYGYTF
-	once	TRBV27	TRBJ2-1	TGTGCCAGCAGTTTAGGAGGGCCTACCTACAATGAGCAGTTCTTC	CASSLGGPTYNEQFF
TRBD1	-	TRBV6-6	TRBJ2-7	TGTGCCAGCAGTTTAGGGGAGGGACAGGGGGCGCGTGAGCAGTACTTC	CASSLGEGQGAREQYF
TRBD2	-	TRBV27	TRBJ2-3	TGTGCCAGCAGTTTGGGACTAGATACGGATACGCAGTATTTT	CASSLGLDTDTQYF
TRBD2	-	TRBV10-2	TRBJ2-1	TGCGCCAGCAGTGAGTCAAGCGGGAACTCCTACAATGAGCAGTTCTTC	CASSESSGNSYNEQFF
TRBD1	-	TRBV14	TRBJ2-5	TGTGCCAGCAGCCAAGACCCCGGACAGGGATGGTCAGAGACCCAGTACTTC	CASSQDPGQGWSETQYF
-	-	TRBV5-1	TRBJ2-1	TGCGCCAGCAGCTTGGAATCCCAGTACAATGAGCAGTTCTTC	CASSLESQYNEQFF
-	-	TRBV15	TRBJ1-1	TGTGCCACCAGCACCTACAGGGACCCTGAAGCTTTCTTT	CATSTYRDPEAFF
-	-	TRBV7-6	TRBJ2-2	TGTGCCAGCAGCTTGACAGTTTCCAACACCGGGGAGCTGTTTTTT	CASSLTVSNTGELFF
-	-	TRBV20-1	TRBJ2-1	TGCAGTGCTTCCGCTAGTTTTGAGCAGTTCTTC	CSASASFEQFF
-	-	TRBV19	TRBJ1-2	TGTGCCAGTAATAACGCAGGTTTTTTCTATGGCTACACCTTC	CASNNAGFFYGYTF
-	-	TRBV10-1	TRBJ2-2	TGCGCCAGCAGCTATCGGGCAGGGTCGAGCACCGGGGAGCTGTTTTTT	CASSYRAGSSTGELFF
-	-	TRBV4-2	TRBJ2-7	TGTGCCAGCAGCCAGGCTACAGGCGACGAGCAGTACTTC	CASSQATGDEQYF
-	-	TRBV2	TRBJ2-7	TGTGCCAGCAGTGAATCAGGGGAAGGGCTTACCTACGAGCAGTACTTC	CASSESGEGLTYEQYF
-	-	TRBV5-1	TRBJ2-1	TGCGCCAGCAGCTTGGCAGGGTCCTACAATGAGCAGTTCTTC	CASSLAGSYNEQFF
TRBD2	-	TRBV19	TRBJ2-1	TGTGCCAGTAGTATCTATGGGGAGGGGAGCTACAATGAGCAGTTCTTC	CASSIYGEGSYNEQFF
-	-	TRBV19	TRBJ2-2	TGTGCCAGTAGTCGATTAGCCCATAACACCGGGGAGCTGTTTTTT	CASSRLAHNTGELFF
-	-	TRBV6-5	TRBJ2-1	TGTGCCAGCAGTCGAGGGGGAAATGAGCAGTTCTTC	CASSRGGNEQFF
-	-	TRBV5-1	TRBJ2-7	TGCGCCAGCAGCTTGCCGTCCTACGAGCAGTACTTC	CASSLPSYEQYF
-	-	TRBV4-1	TRBJ2-6	TGCGCCAGCAGCCAAGTACGGGGGGCCAACGTCCTGACTTTC	CASSQVRGANVLTF
-	-	TRBV27	TRBJ2-1	TGTGCCAGCAGTTTACGGGGCTCCTACAATGAGCAGTTCTTC	CASSLRGSYNEQFF
TRBD2	-	TRBV18	TRBJ2-7	TGTGCCAGCTCACCAATAGTAGCGGGTGCCTCCTACGAGCAGTACTTC	CASSPIVAGASYEQYF
-	once	TRBV7-9	TRBJ2-6	TGTGCCAGCAGCACGCTAACCCGGGACTCTGGGGCCAACGTCCTGACTTTC	CASSTLTRDSGANVLTF
TRBD2	-	TRBV6-5	TRBJ2-3	TGTGCCAGCAGTCCTGTGACTAGCGGGCGGAGGACGCAGTATTTT	CASSPVTSGRRTQYF
-	-	TRBV13	TRBJ2-7	TGTGCCAGCAGCAGTGGGACACAGGGCGAGCAGTACTTC	CASSSGTQGEQYF
TRBD2	once	TRBV19	TRBJ2-1	TGTGCCAGTAGTCGATATTCCGGGACTAGTAAGGATGAGCAGTTCTTC	CASSRYSGTSKDEQFF
TRBD2	-	TRBV15	TRBJ2-3	TGTGCCACCAGCAGGGGACTAGCTTACACAGATACGCAGTATTTT	CATSRGLAYTDTQYF
TRBD2	-	TRBV6-6	TRBJ2-7	TGTGCCACGGGACTAGCGGGAGGAGAGCAGTACTTC	CATGLAGGEQYF
-	-	TRBV7-9	TRBJ2-2	TGTGCCAGCAGCCGTGGACAGCAAAACACCGGGGAGCTGTTTTTT	CASSRGQQNTGELFF
-	-	TRBV6-6	TRBJ1-2	TGTGCCAGCAGCCCGAGGCGGGGTTCGAGTTATGGCTACACCTTC	CASSPRRGSSYGYTF
-	once	TRBV5-4	TRBJ1-1	TGTGCCAGCACCCGAGGGAGGAACACTGAAGCTTTCTTT	CASTRGRNTEAFF
-	-	TRBV13	TRBJ2-5	TGTGCCAGCAGTAGGGTTGGTGGAGGCCAAGAGACCCAGTACTTC	CASSRVGGGQETQYF
-	-	TRBV6-5	TRBJ2-3	TGTGCCAGCAGTTATAGAGATACGCAGTATTTT	CASSYRDTQYF
-	-	TRBV2	TRBJ2-1	TGTGCCAGCAGACTAGAGAGTTACAATGAGCAGTTCTTC	CASRLESYNEQFF
-	-	TRBV5-1	TRBJ1-4	TGCGCCAGCAGACAGGACCTCAATGAAAAACTGTTTTTT	CASRQDLNEKLFF
TRBD2	-	TRBV10-3	TRBJ2-7	TGTGCCATCAGTGAGTCTATACCTAGCGGGGAATCTACCTACGAGCAGTACTTC	CAISESIPSGESTYEQYF
-	-	TRBV2	TRBJ2-4	TGTGCCAGCAGTGCTTCTCGGTCCGGAAACATTCAGTACTTC	CASSASRSGNIQYF
-	-	TRBV6-5	TRBJ2-2	TGTGCCAGCAGTTATGGCCCTCCGAACACCGGGGAGCTGTTTTTT	CASSYGPPNTGELFF
-	-	TRBV6-5	TRBJ1-2	TGTGCCAGCAGTTTACTCCAGGGAGGAGGCTACACCTTC	CASSLLQGGGYTF
TRBD1	-	TRBV15	TRBJ2-2	TGTGCCACCAGCCCTGGGACAGTAAACACCGGGGAGCTGTTTTTT	CATSPGTVNTGELFF
TRBD1	-	TRBV5-1	TRBJ1-1	TGCGCCAGCAGCTTCTCCGGGACAGGGGACACTGAAGCTTTCTTT	CASSFSGTGDTEAFF
TRBD1	-	TRBV29-1	TRBJ2-2	TGCAGCGCCCGAGGACAGGGACGAACCGGGGAGCTGTTTTTT	CSARGQGRTGELFF
-	-	TRBV7-9	TRBJ1-1	TGTGCCAGCAGCTTGGGAGACGACACTGAAGCTTTCTTT	CASSLGDDTEAFF
TRBD2	once	TRBV19	TRBJ2-1	TGTGCCAGTAGTATTGGGGCGGGAGGGTCCTACAATGAGCAGTTCTTC	CASSIGAGGSYNEQFF
-	-	TRBV5-6	TRBJ2-7	TGTGCCAGCACCTTCTCCAGTGGCTACGAGCAGTACTTC	CASTFSSGYEQYF
-	-	TRBV4-1	TRBJ1-2	TGCGCCAGCAGCCAAGCAACAGGGTCAAACTATGGCTACACCTTC	CASSQATGSNYGYTF
TRBD1	-	TRBV4-1	TRBJ2-7	TGCGCCAGCAGCCAGGGGGGACAGGTCTTTAACGAGCAGTACTTC	CASSQGGQVFNEQYF
-	-	TRBV4-3	TRBJ2-7	TGCGCCAGCAGCCAAGATTCAGGGTACGAGCAGTACTTC	CASSQDSGYEQYF
-	-	TRBV29-1	TRBJ1-1	TGCAGCGTTGATTTCACAGGGCAGTGGAGGAACACTGAAGCTTTCTTT	CSVDFTGQWRNTEAFF
-	-	TRBV4-1	TRBJ1-5	TGCGCCAGCAGCCCCGAGAGAGCACTTATTAGCAATCAGCCCCAGCATTTT	CASSPERALISNQPQHF
TRBD2	-	TRBV19	TRBJ2-1	TGTGCCAGTAGTATCCTAGCGGGCTACAATGAGCAGTTCTTC	CASSILAGYNEQFF
-	-	TRBV9	TRBJ1-1	TGTGCCAGCAGCGTAGCCAGTAACACTGAAGCTTTCTTT	CASSVASNTEAFF
-	once	TRBV28	TRBJ1-5	TGTGCCAGCAGTCCAGGGACAAACTATCAGCCCCAGCATTTT	CASSPGTNYQPQHF
-	once	TRBV11-3	TRBJ2-7	TGTGCCAGCAGCATGACTGCGAGCTACGAGCAGTACTTC	CASSMTASYEQYF